This is a list of T cell receptor beta chains from one sample in a study of T cells after posttransplantation cyclophosphamide. Clones were read by immunoSEQ multiplex PCR, and TCRdb kept only the in-frame ones, dropping some. The table includes just over 65,000 clones, 93% detected once. Sequencing input: PBMCs. These receptor sequences come from a woman in her 30s in good health and a related stem cell transplant donor. CDR3s include the opening cysteine and the closing phenylalanine or tryptophan. Fields, in order: clone size, V gene, J gene, D gene, CDR3 length, CDR3 DNA, CDR3 protein. D genes are given only for firm matches. Only some rows state a clone size, as once, few, many or a class for expanded clones.

clone size: -
V gene: TRBV10-1
J gene: TRBJ2-6
D gene: -
CDR3 length: 17
CDR3 DNA: TGCGCCAGCAGTGTACATGGGGCCAGCTCTGGGGCCAACGTCCTGACTTTC
CDR3 protein: CASSVHGASSGANVLTF

clone size: -
V gene: TRBV29-1
J gene: TRBJ2-5
D gene: TRBD2
CDR3 length: 15
CDR3 DNA: TGCAGCGTGGCCGTTGGGACTAGCGGGCAAGAGACCCAGTACTTC
CDR3 protein: CSVAVGTSGQETQYF

clone size: -
V gene: TRBV5-5
J gene: TRBJ2-1
D gene: TRBD2
CDR3 length: 14
CDR3 DNA: TGTGCCAGCAGCTGGACTAGAGCTTGGAATGAGCAGTTCTTC
CDR3 protein: CASSWTRAWNEQFF

clone size: -
V gene: TRBV27
J gene: TRBJ2-1
D gene: -
CDR3 length: 14
CDR3 DNA: TGTGCCAGCAGGAACCGGGACGGATACAATGAGCAGTTCTTC
CDR3 protein: CASRNRDGYNEQFF

clone size: -
V gene: TRBV7-6
J gene: TRBJ2-7
D gene: TRBD1
CDR3 length: 16
CDR3 DNA: TGTGCCAGCAGCTTAACCCCGGGACAGGGGGCCTACGAGCAGTACTTC
CDR3 protein: CASSLTPGQGAYEQYF

clone size: -
V gene: TRBV30
J gene: TRBJ2-7
D gene: -
CDR3 length: 15
CDR3 DNA: TGTGCCTACCACACTATGGGGCGCAACCCCTACGAGCAGTACTTC
CDR3 protein: CAYHTMGRNPYEQYF

clone size: -
V gene: TRBV4-1
J gene: TRBJ1-5
D gene: TRBD1
CDR3 length: 16
CDR3 DNA: TGCGCCAGCAGCCAAGTTCCTGGGACAGGGAATCAGCCCCAGCATTTT
CDR3 protein: CASSQVPGTGNQPQHF

clone size: few
V gene: TRBV5-6
J gene: TRBJ1-2
D gene: TRBD1
CDR3 length: 16
CDR3 DNA: TGTGCCAGCAGTTCCGACAGGGGGGGGTTTGGCTATGGCTACACCTTC
CDR3 protein: CASSSDRGGFGYGYTF

clone size: -
V gene: TRBV18
J gene: TRBJ2-3
D gene: -
CDR3 length: 13
CDR3 DNA: TGTGCCAGCTCACTGCCCAACACAGATACGCAGTATTTT
CDR3 protein: CASSLPNTDTQYF

clone size: -
V gene: TRBV10-3
J gene: TRBJ1-4
D gene: -
CDR3 length: 14
CDR3 DNA: TGTGCCATCAGTGAGTCCTCGGGGGCGGAGATACTGTTTTTT
CDR3 protein: CAISESSGAEILFF

clone size: -
V gene: TRBV4-1
J gene: TRBJ1-2
D gene: -
CDR3 length: 15
CDR3 DNA: TGCGCCAGCAGCCACAGACAGAACACTAACTATGGCTACACCTTC
CDR3 protein: CASSHRQNTNYGYTF

clone size: few
V gene: TRBV6-5
J gene: TRBJ1-1
D gene: -
CDR3 length: 12
CDR3 DNA: TGTGCCAGCAGCACAGGGTACACTGAAGCTTTCTTT
CDR3 protein: CASSTGYTEAFF

clone size: -
V gene: TRBV19
J gene: TRBJ1-2
D gene: TRBD1
CDR3 length: 13
CDR3 DNA: TGTGCCAGTAGTCTACGGACAGGGCGCGGCTACACCTTC
CDR3 protein: CASSLRTGRGYTF

clone size: -
V gene: TRBV5-4
J gene: TRBJ2-7
D gene: -
CDR3 length: 14
CDR3 DNA: TGTGCCAGCAGCTTGGCTGGGGGGCGTGTCGAGCAGTACTTC
CDR3 protein: CASSLAGGRVEQYF

clone size: -
V gene: TRBV4-1
J gene: TRBJ1-2
D gene: TRBD1
CDR3 length: 16
CDR3 DNA: TGCGCCAGCAGCCCGGGAGAGGGACAGGGACTGGGTGGCTACACCTTC
CDR3 protein: CASSPGEGQGLGGYTF

clone size: -
V gene: TRBV19
J gene: TRBJ1-2
D gene: -
CDR3 length: 14
CDR3 DNA: TGTGCCAGTAGTATGGATCGAGGATACCTTGGCTACACCTTC
CDR3 protein: CASSMDRGYLGYTF

clone size: once
V gene: TRBV19
J gene: TRBJ1-3
D gene: TRBD1
CDR3 length: 14
CDR3 DNA: TGTGCCAGTGGATTGACAGGGACTGGAAACACCATATATTTT
CDR3 protein: CASGLTGTGNTIYF

clone size: -
V gene: TRBV9
J gene: TRBJ1-6
D gene: TRBD1
CDR3 length: 14
CDR3 DNA: TGTGCCAGCAGCGTCAAGGGGGCCAATTCACCCCTCCACTTT
CDR3 protein: CASSVKGANSPLHF

clone size: -
V gene: TRBV19
J gene: TRBJ1-6
D gene: TRBD1
CDR3 length: 19
CDR3 DNA: TGTGCCAGTAGAAATACACGGGGACAGGACCTCCTACGGATTTCACCCCTCCACTTT
CDR3 protein: CASRNTRGQDLLRISPLHF

clone size: -
V gene: TRBV7-9
J gene: TRBJ1-6
D gene: -
CDR3 length: 16
CDR3 DNA: TGTGCCAGCAGCTCCTCTGGGGGGACCCATAATTCACCCCTCCACTTT
CDR3 protein: CASSSSGGTHNSPLHF

clone size: -
V gene: TRBV23-1
J gene: TRBJ1-5
D gene: -
CDR3 length: 20
CDR3 DNA: TGCGCCAGCAGTCAACCGGACAGCTATCCTAACTTTTGGAGCAATCAGCCCCAGCATTTT
CDR3 protein: CASSQPDSYPNFWSNQPQHF

clone size: -
V gene: TRBV15
J gene: TRBJ1-5
D gene: -
CDR3 length: 16
CDR3 DNA: TGTGCCACCAGCAGAGCCCCCGGGGGAAACAATCAGCCCCAGCATTTT
CDR3 protein: CATSRAPGGNNQPQHF

clone size: -
V gene: TRBV4-2
J gene: TRBJ1-1
D gene: TRBD1
CDR3 length: 14
CDR3 DNA: TGTGCCAGCAGCCAGGGGGACAGGGGCGCTGAAGCTTTCTTT
CDR3 protein: CASSQGDRGAEAFF

clone size: -
V gene: TRBV28
J gene: TRBJ2-2
D gene: TRBD1
CDR3 length: 15
CDR3 DNA: TGTGCCAGCAGTTTTGGGACAGAGATCACCGGGGAGCTGTTTTTT
CDR3 protein: CASSFGTEITGELFF

clone size: few
V gene: TRBV20-1
J gene: TRBJ1-2
D gene: -
CDR3 length: 9
CDR3 DNA: TGCAGTGCTACCTATGGCTACACCTTC
CDR3 protein: CSATYGYTF

clone size: -
V gene: TRBV19
J gene: TRBJ2-3
D gene: -
CDR3 length: 13
CDR3 DNA: TGTGCCAGTAATCGACCTGGCACAGATACGCAGTATTTT
CDR3 protein: CASNRPGTDTQYF